This is a list of T cell receptor beta chains from one sample in a study of pediatric ulcerative colitis. Clones were read by immunoSEQ multiplex PCR, and TCRdb kept only the in-frame ones, dropping some. In the table there are 40,000 to 60,000 clones, around 79% of which are singletons. The sequencing sample was made of gut tissue. These receptor sequences come from a girl between 10 and 17 years old with moderate ulcerative colitis. Both conserved end residues are part of each CDR3. The D gene is left open where the match is weak. Rows give clone size only sometimes, using once, few, many, or a class for an expanded clone.

.,TRBV6-5,once,TRBJ1-5,CASSPTGTANQPQHF,TGTGCCAGCAGCCCCACCGGAACAGCTAATCAGCCCCAGCATTTT
.,TRBV7-9,.,TRBJ2-7,CASSPRSVGAIYEQYF,TGTGCCAGCAGCCCGAGATCGGTTGGAGCGATCTACGAGCAGTACTTC
.,TRBV18,.,TRBJ2-5,CASSPQETQYF,TGTGCCAGCTCACCGCAAGAGACCCAGTACTTC
TRBD2,TRBV7-2,.,TRBJ2-1,CASSLAASGILYNEQFF,TGTGCCAGCAGCTTGGCGGCTAGCGGGATCCTTTACAATGAGCAGTTCTTC
.,TRBV6-6,.,TRBJ1-4,CASSYNRVEKLFF,TGTGCCAGCAGTTATAACCGAGTTGAAAAACTGTTTTTT
TRBD1,TRBV28,.,TRBJ1-2,CASSQGQGYGYTF,TGTGCCAGCAGTCAAGGACAGGGGTATGGCTACACCTTC
.,TRBV7-2,.,TRBJ1-2,CASSLDIWENYGYTF,TGTGCCAGCAGCTTAGATATTTGGGAAAACTATGGCTACACCTTC
.,TRBV11-2,.,TRBJ2-1,CASSLSPPVEQFF,TGTGCCAGCAGCTTATCCCCACCGGTTGAGCAGTTCTTC
.,TRBV11-2,.,TRBJ2-5,CASSRSAGSKETQYF,TGTGCCAGCAGCCGATCTGCCGGGAGTAAAGAGACCCAGTACTTC
.,TRBV5-1,.,TRBJ2-7,CASSLSVMASDYYEQYF,TGCGCCAGCAGCTTGAGCGTCATGGCTAGCGACTACTACGAGCAGTACTTC
.,TRBV6-6,.,TRBJ2-1,CASRNRDRDNEQFF,TGTGCCAGCAGAAACCGGGACCGCGACAATGAGCAGTTCTTC
.,TRBV6-5,.,TRBJ1-5,CASSPYPNQPQHF,TGTGCCAGCAGTCCCTACCCCAATCAGCCCCAGCATTTT
.,TRBV7-8,once,TRBJ2-5,CASSSGTLNQETQYF,TGTGCCAGCAGCTCCGGGACCCTTAACCAAGAGACCCAGTACTTC
.,TRBV30,medium-sized,TRBJ1-1,CAWSGWNTEAFF,TGTGCCTGGAGTGGGTGGAACACTGAAGCTTTCTTT
TRBD1,TRBV15,once,TRBJ1-3,CATSARLGQGSGNTIYF,TGTGCCACCAGCGCTCGCCTCGGACAGGGCTCTGGAAACACCATATATTTT
TRBD2,TRBV19,.,TRBJ2-2,CASDGTSGSPGLPGELFF,TGTGCCAGTGATGGGACTAGCGGGAGTCCAGGACTCCCCGGGGAGCTGTTTTTT
.,TRBV11-3,.,TRBJ2-1,CASSRGEPAYNEQFF,TGTGCCAGCAGCCGTGGAGAGCCGGCCTACAATGAGCAGTTCTTC
.,TRBV7-3,.,TRBJ1-1,CASSFSGVTEAFF,TGTGCCAGCAGCTTCTCCGGGGTCACTGAAGCTTTCTTT
TRBD2,TRBV11-3,.,TRBJ2-2,CASSSGLAGPALANTGELFF,TGTGCCAGCAGCTCGGGACTAGCGGGACCCGCGTTGGCGAACACCGGGGAGCTGTTTTTT
TRBD1,TRBV19,.,TRBJ1-1,CASRMDRGRPTDTEAFF,TGTGCCAGTAGGATGGACAGGGGGCGACCTACGGACACTGAAGCTTTCTTT
TRBD2,TRBV29-1,.,TRBJ2-7,CSVEFGSGSYEQYF,TGCAGCGTTGAATTCGGTAGCGGGAGCTACGAGCAGTACTTC
TRBD1,TRBV7-8,.,TRBJ1-1,CASSSRTGGTEAFF,TGTGCCAGCAGCTCACGGACAGGGGGCACTGAAGCTTTCTTT
TRBD1,TRBV4-1,.,TRBJ1-1,CASSQDPTGDGKAFF,TGCGCCAGCAGCCAAGATCCCACAGGGGATGGTAAAGCTTTCTTT
.,TRBV7-9,few,TRBJ1-3,CASSLSGGSSGNTIYF,TGTGCCAGCAGCTTATCGGGTGGTAGCTCTGGAAACACCATATATTTT
TRBD1,TRBV7-8,.,TRBJ1-2,CASSLDKGAVYGYTF,TGTGCCAGCAGCTTAGACAAGGGGGCAGTCTATGGCTACACCTTC
.,TRBV5-1,.,TRBJ1-6,CASSPGQEGSPLHF,TGCGCCAGCAGCCCGGGTCAAGAGGGTTCACCCCTCCACTTT
TRBD1,TRBV5-1,.,TRBJ2-1,CASSLTGADYNEQFF,TGCGCCAGCAGCTTAACAGGGGCGGACTACAATGAGCAGTTCTTC
.,TRBV6-5,.,TRBJ2-7,CASGVRLGEQYF,TGTGCCAGCGGGGTGAGACTAGGCGAGCAGTACTTC